This is a list of T cell receptor beta chains from one sample in a study of blood T cell repertoires in COVID-19. Assay used: immunoSEQ multiplex PCR; TCRdb lists only in-frame clones, some missing. The data contain about 78,000 clones, nearly 90% of them singletons. Sequencing was performed on peripheral blood. These receptor sequences come from a man between 65 and 80 years old with active or convalescent COVID-19. The CDR3 runs from the conserved cysteine through the conserved F or W. The D gene is left open where the match is weak. Where a row states a size, it is once, few, many or the class of an expanded clone; other rows omit it.

-,-,TRBV12-2,TRBJ2-1,CASRFIRSSYNEQFF,TGTGCAAGTCGCTTCATCAGAAGCTCCTACAATGAGCAGTTCTTC
-,-,TRBV19,TRBJ1-1,CASRLGLGTEAFF,TGTGCCAGTAGGCTGGGGCTGGGCACTGAAGCTTTCTTT
-,-,TRBV29-1,TRBJ1-1,CSVTGNTEAFF,TGCAGCGTCACCGGGAACACTGAAGCTTTCTTT
few,-,TRBV5-1,TRBJ2-1,CASSPEGEFYNEQFF,TGCGCCAGCAGCCCAGAGGGAGAGTTCTACAATGAGCAGTTCTTC
-,TRBD1,TRBV19,TRBJ1-5,CASSIDRTGGRQPQHF,TGTGCCAGTAGTATAGACAGGACAGGGGGACGTCAGCCCCAGCATTTT
few,-,TRBV7-2,TRBJ2-3,CASSLDGGGLTDTQYF,TGTGCCAGCAGCTTAGATGGAGGGGGCCTCACAGATACGCAGTATTTT
few,TRBD2,TRBV5-1,TRBJ2-1,CASSLASGLGEQFF,TGCGCCAGCAGCTTGGCTTCGGGACTAGGGGAGCAGTTCTTC
once,-,TRBV6-5,TRBJ2-1,CASSYTDSYINEQFF,TGTGCCAGCAGTTATACGGACAGCTATATCAATGAGCAGTTCTTC
-,-,TRBV10-2,TRBJ1-1,CASSETPNTEAFF,TGCGCCAGCAGTGAGACACCGAACACTGAAGCTTTCTTT
-,TRBD1,TRBV28,TRBJ1-6,CASSLYRGTEGSPLHF,TGTGCCAGCAGTTTATATCGAGGGACAGAGGGTTCACCCCTCCACTTT
few,TRBD2,TRBV7-6,TRBJ2-1,CASSLGGLAGGPGNEQFF,TGTGCCAGCAGCTTAGGGGGACTAGCGGGAGGGCCGGGAAATGAGCAGTTCTTC
-,-,TRBV7-2,TRBJ2-3,CASSLADSYTQYF,TGTGCCAGCAGCTTAGCGGACAGCTATACGCAGTATTTT
-,TRBD2,TRBV6-5,TRBJ2-1,CASKGTIHYNEQFF,TGTGCCAGCAAAGGGACTATCCATTACAATGAGCAGTTCTTC
-,-,TRBV4-1,TRBJ1-2,CASSHLGGPNSNYGYTF,TGCGCCAGCAGCCACCTAGGGGGACCAAACTCTAACTATGGCTACACCTTC
few,-,TRBV27,TRBJ2-7,CASSWRSLNSYEQYF,TGTGCCAGCAGTTGGCGGTCTCTGAACTCCTACGAGCAGTACTTC
few,-,TRBV5-1,TRBJ2-2,CASSLETGHRELFF,TGCGCCAGCAGCTTAGAAACGGGACATCGGGAGCTGTTTTTT
-,TRBD2,TRBV18,TRBJ2-3,CASSPATSGVSDTQYF,TGTGCCAGCTCACCAGCGACTAGCGGGGTCTCAGATACGCAGTATTTT
-,-,TRBV29-1,TRBJ2-1,CSALAPSSYNEQFF,TGCAGCGCCCTAGCTCCCAGCTCCTACAATGAGCAGTTCTTC
few,-,TRBV2,TRBJ1-5,CASSLQANQPQHF,TGTGCCAGCAGTCTCCAGGCCAATCAGCCCCAGCATTTT
-,-,TRBV5-4,TRBJ2-3,CASSLVGTTSTDTQYF,TGTGCCAGCAGCTTGGTTGGGACAACTAGCACAGATACGCAGTATTTT